The 8 T cell receptor beta chains presented below share a single source sample, sequenced in a study of PD-L1 blockade in urothelial cancer. Sequenced by immunoSEQ multiplex PCR; TCRdb stores in-frame clones only, minus some. The sample consists of approximately 90,000 clones, around 84% of them appearing once. The time point here: pretreatment peripheral blood. Specimen: PBMCs, collected around atezolizumab (anti-PD-L1) treatment. The receptors derive from a man aged 55-75 years with urothelial cancer.

The chain couples TRBV4-2 to TRBJ1-2; no reliable D call. Germline V lookup: CDR1 LGHNA, CDR2 YNFKEQ. The CDR3 is made up of 13 amino acids. V was cut by 5 bases and J by 7 bases, with 14 bases left in between. The CDR3 DNA reads as TGTGCCAGCAGCTTACCTGAAGGGAGTGGCTACACCTTC. It encodes CASSLPEGSGYTF.

This clone was seen only a few times. The chain employs TRBV4-1 and TRBJ2-3, with D perhaps matching TRBD2 (7 bases). Between the trimmed V and J ends, which lost 1 base and 2 bases, there was a span of 13 bases. Germline V gene sequence: CDR1 MGHRA, CDR2 YSYEKL. This CDR3 has 16 amino acids. In DNA form, the CDR3 reads TGCGCCAGCAGCCAAGCTCGGGGGGCGAACACAGATACGCAGTATTTT. Amino acid sequence: CASSQARGANTDTQYF.

A word on this clone: The same CDR3 arises from other DNA sequences in this sample as well. The chain combines TRBV7-2 with TRBJ1-5, with 8 bases aligning to TRBD1. The CDR3 is 15 residues long. Germline V gene sequence: CDR1 SGHTA, CDR2 FQGNSA. The trim removed 3 bases at V and 4 bases at J, leaving 5 bases unmatched. CDR3 coding DNA: TGTGCCAGCAGCTTGGGCGGGACAGGTAATCAGCCCCAGCATTTT. It codes for CASSLGGTGNQPQHF.

This clone was seen only once. The chain recombines TRBV6-4 with TRBJ2-5; no firm D call. The CDR3 consists of 13 residues. Trimming removed 8 bases from V and 5 bases from J, with 15 bases in between. Germline CDR1 and CDR2: MRHNA and SNTAGT. The DNA of the CDR3 is TGTGCCAGCTCTTTAAAGCTCGGGGAGACCCAGTACTTC. Translation: CASSLKLGETQYF.

This clone has just one count. The genes are TRBV10-2 and TRBJ2-5; 9 bases fit TRBD2. The trim removed 4 bases at V and 8 bases at J, leaving 5 bases unmatched. CDR3 length: 13 residues. Germline V gene data show CDR1 as WSHSY and CDR2 as SAAADI. The CDR3 loop reads CASSGGGGVTQYF. DNA of the CDR3: TGCGCCAGCAGTGGTGGCGGGGGGGTAACCCAGTACTTC.

The chain links TRBV5-1 to TRBJ2-7; TRBD2 matches 7 bases. Germline values: CDR1 SGHRS, CDR2 YFSETQ. The CDR3 consists of 15 residues. Germline trimming cut 2 bases from V and 2 bases from J; bases unmatched to any gene: 7. The CDR3: CASSLGVAGTYEQYF. The CDR3 DNA reads TGCGCCAGCAGCTTAGGCGTAGCGGGTACCTACGAGCAGTACTTC.

The chain employs TRBV30 and TRBJ2-5; D is perhaps TRBD2 (5 bases). The CDR3 consists of 12 residues. Per the germline V gene, CDR1 is GTSNPN and CDR2 is SVGIG (reference sequence). Trimming shortened V by 4 bases and J by 2 bases, and 8 bases separated the two germline ends. CDR3: CAWTSGQETQYF. CDR3 nucleotide sequence: TGTGCCTGGACTTCGGGGCAAGAGACCCAGTACTTC.

The gene calls are TRBV5-1 and TRBJ2-3; D gene ambiguous. V lost 1 base and J lost 0, with 6 bases in between. Germline V CDR1 and CDR2: SGHRS, YFSETQ. The CDR3 is 14 amino acids. The CDR3: CASSLPTSTDTQYF. CDR3 bases: TGCGCCAGCAGCTTGCCGACTAGCACAGATACGCAGTATTTT.